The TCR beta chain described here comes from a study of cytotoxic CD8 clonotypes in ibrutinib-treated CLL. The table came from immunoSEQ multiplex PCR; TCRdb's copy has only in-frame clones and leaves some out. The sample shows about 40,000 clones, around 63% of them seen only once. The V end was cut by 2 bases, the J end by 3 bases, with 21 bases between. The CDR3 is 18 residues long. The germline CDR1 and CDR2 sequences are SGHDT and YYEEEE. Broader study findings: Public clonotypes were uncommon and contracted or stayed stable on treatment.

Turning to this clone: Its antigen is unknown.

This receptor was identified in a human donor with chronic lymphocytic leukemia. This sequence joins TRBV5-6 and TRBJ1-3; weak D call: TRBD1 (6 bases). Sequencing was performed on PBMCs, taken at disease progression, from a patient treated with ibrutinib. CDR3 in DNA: TGTGCCAGCAGCTTCTTTTCATCTCTAGGGGGTTTTGGAAACACCATATATTTT. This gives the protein CASSFFSSLGGFGNTIYF.